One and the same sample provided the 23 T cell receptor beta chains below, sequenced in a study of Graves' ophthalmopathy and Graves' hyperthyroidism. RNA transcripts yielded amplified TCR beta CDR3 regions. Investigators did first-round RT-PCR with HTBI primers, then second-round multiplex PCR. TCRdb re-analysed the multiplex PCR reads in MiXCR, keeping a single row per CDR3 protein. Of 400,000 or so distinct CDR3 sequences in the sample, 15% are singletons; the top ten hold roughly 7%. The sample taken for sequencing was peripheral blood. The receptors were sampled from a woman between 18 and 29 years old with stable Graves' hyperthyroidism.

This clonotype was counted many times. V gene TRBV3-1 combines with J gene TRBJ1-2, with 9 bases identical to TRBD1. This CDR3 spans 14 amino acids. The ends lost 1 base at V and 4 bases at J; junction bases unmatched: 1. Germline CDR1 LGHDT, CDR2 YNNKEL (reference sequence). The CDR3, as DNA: TGTGCCAGCAGCCAAGCGGGACAGGGCTATGGCTACACCTTC. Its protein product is CASSQAGQGYGYTF.

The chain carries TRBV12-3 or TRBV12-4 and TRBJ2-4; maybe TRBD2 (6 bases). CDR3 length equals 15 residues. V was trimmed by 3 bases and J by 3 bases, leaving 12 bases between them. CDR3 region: CASSFGGALKNIQYF. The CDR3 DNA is TGTGCCAGCAGTTTCGGCGGGGCCCTCAAAAACATTCAGTACTTC.

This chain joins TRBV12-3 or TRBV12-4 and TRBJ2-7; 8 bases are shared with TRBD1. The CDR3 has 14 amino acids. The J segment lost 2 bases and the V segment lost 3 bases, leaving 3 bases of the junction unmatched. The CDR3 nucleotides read TGTGCCAGCAGTTTTACACAGGGGGCCTACGAGCAGTACTTC. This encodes CASSFTQGAYEQYF.

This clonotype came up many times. DNA of the CDR3: TGTGCCAGTAGTATGGGGGACAGGGGAGGTCTGGGCGGCTACACCTTC. Protein: CASSMGDRGGLGGYTF. The genes are TRBV19 and TRBJ1-2; TRBD1 aligns across 10 bases. This CDR3 is 16 amino acids long. Germline V CDR1 and CDR2: LNHDA, SQIVND (reference sequence). Germline trimming cut 3 bases from V and 8 bases from J; bases unmatched to any gene: 12.

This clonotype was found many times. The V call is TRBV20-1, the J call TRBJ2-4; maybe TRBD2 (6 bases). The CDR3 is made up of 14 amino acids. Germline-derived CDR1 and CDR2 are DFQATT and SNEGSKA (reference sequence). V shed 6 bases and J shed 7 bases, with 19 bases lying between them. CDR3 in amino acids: CSAIRGSLGNIQYF. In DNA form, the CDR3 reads TGCAGTGCCATCCGGGGGTCGCTAGGGAACATTCAGTACTTC.

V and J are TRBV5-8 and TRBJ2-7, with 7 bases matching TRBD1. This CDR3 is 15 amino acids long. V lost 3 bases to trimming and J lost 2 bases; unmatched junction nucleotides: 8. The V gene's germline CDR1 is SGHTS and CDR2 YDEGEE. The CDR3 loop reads CASSSSGQLAYEQYF. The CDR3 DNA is TGTGCCAGCAGCTCGTCGGGACAGTTGGCCTACGAGCAGTACTTC.

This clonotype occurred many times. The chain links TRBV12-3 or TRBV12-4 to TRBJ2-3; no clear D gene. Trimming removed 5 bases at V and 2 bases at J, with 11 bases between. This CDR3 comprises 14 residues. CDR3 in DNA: TGTGCCAGCAGTCTCATAGGGATCACAGATACGCAGTATTTT. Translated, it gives CASSLIGITDTQYF.

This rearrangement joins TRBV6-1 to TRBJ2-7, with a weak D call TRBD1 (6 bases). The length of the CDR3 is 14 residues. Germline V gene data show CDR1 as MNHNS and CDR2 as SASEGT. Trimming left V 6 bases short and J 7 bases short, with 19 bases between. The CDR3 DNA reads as TGTGCCAGCAGCCCCGGACAGCTCGGCTCGGAGCAGTACTTC. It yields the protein CASSPGQLGSEQYF.

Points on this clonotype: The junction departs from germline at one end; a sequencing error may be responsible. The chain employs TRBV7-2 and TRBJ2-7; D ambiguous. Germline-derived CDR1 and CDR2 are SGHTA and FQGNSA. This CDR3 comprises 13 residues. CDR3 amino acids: CASSYNLSYDQYF. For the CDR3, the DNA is TGTGCCAGCAGCTACAATCTCTCCTACGATCAGTACTTC. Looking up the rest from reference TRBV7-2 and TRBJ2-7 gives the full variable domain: GAGVSQSPSNKVTEKGKDVELRCDPISGHTALYWYRQSLGQGLEFLIYFQGNSAPDKSGLPSDRFSAERTGGSVSTLTIQRTQQEDSAVYLCASSYNLSYDQYFGPGTRLTVT.

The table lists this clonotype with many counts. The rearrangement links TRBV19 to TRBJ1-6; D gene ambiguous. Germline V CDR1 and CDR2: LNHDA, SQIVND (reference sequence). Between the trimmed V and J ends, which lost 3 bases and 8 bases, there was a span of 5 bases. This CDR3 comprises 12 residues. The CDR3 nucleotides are TGTGCCAGTAGTATTGAGGATTCACCCCTCCACTTT. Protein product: CASSIEDSPLHF.

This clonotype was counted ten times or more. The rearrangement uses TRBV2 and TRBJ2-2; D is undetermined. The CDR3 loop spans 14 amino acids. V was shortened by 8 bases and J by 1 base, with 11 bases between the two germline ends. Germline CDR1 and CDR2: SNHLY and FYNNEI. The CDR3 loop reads CASWLGMNTGELFF. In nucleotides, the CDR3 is TGTGCCAGCTGGTTGGGGATGAACACCGGGGAGCTGTTTTTT.

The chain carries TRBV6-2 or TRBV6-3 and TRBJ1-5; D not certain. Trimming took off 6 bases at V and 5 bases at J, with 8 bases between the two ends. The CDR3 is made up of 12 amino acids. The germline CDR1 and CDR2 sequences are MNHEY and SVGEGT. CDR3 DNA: TGTGCCAGCAGCGGATCGGATCAGCCCCAGCATTTT. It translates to CASSGSDQPQHF.

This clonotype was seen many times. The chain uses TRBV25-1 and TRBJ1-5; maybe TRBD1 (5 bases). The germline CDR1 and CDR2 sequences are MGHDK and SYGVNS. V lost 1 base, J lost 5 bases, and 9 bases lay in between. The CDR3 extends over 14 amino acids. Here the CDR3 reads CASSESGRDQPQHF. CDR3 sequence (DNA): TGTGCCAGCAGTGAATCGGGGCGGGATCAGCCCCAGCATTTT.

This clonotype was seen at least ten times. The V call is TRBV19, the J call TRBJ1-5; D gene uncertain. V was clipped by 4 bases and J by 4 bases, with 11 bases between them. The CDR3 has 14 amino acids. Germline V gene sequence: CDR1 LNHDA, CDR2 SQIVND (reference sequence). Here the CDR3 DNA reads TGTGCCAGTAGTACCTCGACACTTAATCAGCCCCAGCATTTT. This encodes CASSTSTLNQPQHF.

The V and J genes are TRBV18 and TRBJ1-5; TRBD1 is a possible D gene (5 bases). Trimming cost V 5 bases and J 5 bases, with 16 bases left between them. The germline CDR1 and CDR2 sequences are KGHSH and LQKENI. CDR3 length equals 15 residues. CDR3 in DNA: TGTGCCAGCTCATCCTCTCAGGGTACCGATCAGCCCCAGCATTTT. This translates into CASSSSQGTDQPQHF.

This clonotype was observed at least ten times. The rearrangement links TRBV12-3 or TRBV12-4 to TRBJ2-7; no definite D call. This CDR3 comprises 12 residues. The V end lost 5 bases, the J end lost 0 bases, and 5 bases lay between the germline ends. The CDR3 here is CASSQNSYEQYF. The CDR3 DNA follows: TGTGCCAGCAGTCAAAACTCCTACGAGCAGTACTTC.

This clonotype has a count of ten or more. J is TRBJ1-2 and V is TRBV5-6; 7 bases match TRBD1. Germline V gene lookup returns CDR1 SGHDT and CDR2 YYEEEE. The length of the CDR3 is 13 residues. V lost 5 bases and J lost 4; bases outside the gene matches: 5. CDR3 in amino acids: CASRTGRFYGYTF. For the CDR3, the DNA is TGTGCCAGCAGGACAGGGAGATTCTATGGCTACACCTTC.

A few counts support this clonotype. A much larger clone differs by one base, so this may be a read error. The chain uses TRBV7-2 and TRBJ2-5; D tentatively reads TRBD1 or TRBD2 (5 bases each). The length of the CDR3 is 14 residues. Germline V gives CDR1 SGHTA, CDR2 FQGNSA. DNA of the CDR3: TGTGCCAGCAGCTTAGGAGGGGTTAGAGAGACCAAGTACTTC. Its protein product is CASSLGGVRETKYF.

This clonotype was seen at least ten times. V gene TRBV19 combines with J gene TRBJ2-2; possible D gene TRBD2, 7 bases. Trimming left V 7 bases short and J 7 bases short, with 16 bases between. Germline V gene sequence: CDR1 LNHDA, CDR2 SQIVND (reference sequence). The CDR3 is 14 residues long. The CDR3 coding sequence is TGTGCCAGTACCCTTAGGGGGGGTTACGGGGAGCTGTTTTTT. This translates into CASTLRGGYGELFF. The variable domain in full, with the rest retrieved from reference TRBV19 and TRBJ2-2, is DGGITQSPKYLFRKEGQNVTLSCEQNLNHDAMYWYRQDPGQGLRLIYYSQIVNDFQKGDIAEGYSVSREKKESFPLTVTSAQKNPTAFYLCASTLRGGYGELFFGEGSRLTVL.

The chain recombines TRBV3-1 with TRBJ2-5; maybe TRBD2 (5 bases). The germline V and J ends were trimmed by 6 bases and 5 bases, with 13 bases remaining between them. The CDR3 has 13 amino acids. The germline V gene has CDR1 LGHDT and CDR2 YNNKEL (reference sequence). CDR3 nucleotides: TGTGCCAGCAGACGGGGAGTATCTGAGACCCAGTACTTC. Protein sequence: CASRRGVSETQYF.

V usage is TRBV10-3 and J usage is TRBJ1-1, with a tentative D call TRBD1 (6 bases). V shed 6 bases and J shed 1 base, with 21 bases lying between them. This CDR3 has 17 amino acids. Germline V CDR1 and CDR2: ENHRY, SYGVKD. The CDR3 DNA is TGTGCCATCAGGCGAATTCAGGGGTTGAAATGGAACACTGAAGCTTTCTTT. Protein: CAIRRIQGLKWNTEAFF.

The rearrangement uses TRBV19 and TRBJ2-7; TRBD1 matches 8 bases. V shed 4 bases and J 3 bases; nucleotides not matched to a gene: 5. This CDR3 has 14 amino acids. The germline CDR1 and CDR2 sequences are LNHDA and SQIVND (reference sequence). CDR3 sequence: CASSTRGQVYEQYF. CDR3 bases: TGTGCCAGTAGTACCAGGGGACAGGTCTACGAGCAGTACTTC.

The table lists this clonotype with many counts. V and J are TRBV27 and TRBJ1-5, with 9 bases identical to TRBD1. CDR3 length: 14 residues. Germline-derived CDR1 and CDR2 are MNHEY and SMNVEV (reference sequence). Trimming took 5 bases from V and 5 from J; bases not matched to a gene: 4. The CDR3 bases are TGTGCCAGCAGTCCCCGGACAGGGGATCAGCCCCAGCATTTT. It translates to CASSPRTGDQPQHF.